This T cell receptor beta chain was profiled in a study of T cell changes during pregnancy in multiple sclerosis. Data came from immunoSEQ multiplex PCR; TCRdb stores just in-frame clones and leaves some out. The sample holds roughly 51,000 clones; 94% are singletons and the top ten take around 5%. V lost 3 bases to trimming and J lost 4 bases, with 13 bases between them. This CDR3 spans 14 amino acids. Germline V lookup: CDR1 MNHEY, CDR2 SMNVEV (reference sequence). Sample: CD8+ T cells from peripheral blood mononuclear cells, taken before pregnancy. The clonotype was recovered from a female donor with multiple sclerosis, enrolled in a pregnancy study. The V call is TRBV27, the J call TRBJ2-7; a weak D match, TRBD1 (5 bases). The CDR3 spells CASSFHTQGYEQYF. The CDR3 nucleotides are TGTGCCAGCAGTTTCCATACCCAGGGTTACGAGCAGTACTTC.